Here is one T cell receptor beta chain with its context. Authors' data handling: Cell counts per sample came from amplifying reference gene primers. Clones were read by immunoSEQ multiplex PCR, and TCRdb kept only the in-frame ones, dropping some. V, J and clone size reflect that table, while D and trimming were determined from the DNA. The data hold 15,000 to 20,000 clones, with more than 70% observed a single time. Germline V CDR1 and CDR2: MNHEY, SMNVEV (reference sequence). V shed 2 bases and J shed 4 bases, with 8 bases lying between them. The CDR3 extends over 13 amino acids. This specimen comes from a study of blood T cell repertoires in COVID-19. Looking at the study overall: Italy, Spain and the United States were the sources of the convalescent and acute COVID-19 samples. T cells, B-cell-depleted T cells, or PBMCs provided the cDNA or gDNA that served as material.

This chain links TRBV27 with TRBJ1-1; TRBD1 is a possible D gene (5 bases). Sequenced sample: peripheral blood. This sequence was found in a man in his forties with active COVID-19. For the CDR3, the DNA is TGTGCCAGCAGTTTAGGTAGGGGCACTGAAGCTTTCTTT. It encodes CASSLGRGTEAFF.